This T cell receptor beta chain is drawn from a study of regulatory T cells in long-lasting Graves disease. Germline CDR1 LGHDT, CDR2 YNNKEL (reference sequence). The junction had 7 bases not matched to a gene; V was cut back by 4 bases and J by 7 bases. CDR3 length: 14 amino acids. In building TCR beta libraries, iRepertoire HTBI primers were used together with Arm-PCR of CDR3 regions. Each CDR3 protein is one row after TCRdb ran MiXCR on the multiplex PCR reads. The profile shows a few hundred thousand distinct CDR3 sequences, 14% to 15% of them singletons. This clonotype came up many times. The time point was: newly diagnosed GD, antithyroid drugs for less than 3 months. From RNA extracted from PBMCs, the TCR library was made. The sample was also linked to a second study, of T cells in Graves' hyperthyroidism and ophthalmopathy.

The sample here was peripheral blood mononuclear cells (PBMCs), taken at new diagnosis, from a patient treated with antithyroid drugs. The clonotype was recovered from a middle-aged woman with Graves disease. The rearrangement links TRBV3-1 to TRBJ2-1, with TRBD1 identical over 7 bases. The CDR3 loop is CASSLMSGGNEQFF. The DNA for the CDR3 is TGTGCCAGCAGCCTGATGTCAGGGGGTAATGAGCAGTTCTTC.